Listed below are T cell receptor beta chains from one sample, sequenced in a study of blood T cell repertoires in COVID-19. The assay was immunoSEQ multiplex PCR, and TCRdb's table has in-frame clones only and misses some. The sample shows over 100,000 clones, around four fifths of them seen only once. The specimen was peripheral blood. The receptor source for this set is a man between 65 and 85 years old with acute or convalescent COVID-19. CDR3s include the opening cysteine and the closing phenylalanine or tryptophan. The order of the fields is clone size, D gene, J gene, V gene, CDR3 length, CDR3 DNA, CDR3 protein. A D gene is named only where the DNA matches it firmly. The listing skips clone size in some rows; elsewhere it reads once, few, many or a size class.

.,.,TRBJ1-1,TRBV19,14,TGTGCCAGTAATAAGGCAGGGGCGAACACTGAAGCTTTCTTT,CASNKAGANTEAFF
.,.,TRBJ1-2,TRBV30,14,TGTGCCTGGAGGGGTACTAACATCGGTGGGGCCAACACCTTC,CAWRGTNIGGANTF
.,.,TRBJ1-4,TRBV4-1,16,TGCGCCAGCAGCCAAGGAAGAGAGGTGGGAGGGGAAAAACTGTTTTTT,CASSQGREVGGEKLFF
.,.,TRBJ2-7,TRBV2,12,TGTGCCAGCAGTGCCTTCTTCTACGAGCAGTACTTC,CASSAFFYEQYF
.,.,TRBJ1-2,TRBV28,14,TGTGCCAGCAGTTTACCGGACAGCCTCTATGGCTACACCTTC,CASSLPDSLYGYTF
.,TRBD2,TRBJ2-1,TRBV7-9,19,TGTGCCAGCAGCTTCTCGGGTAGAGCGGGGGCCCTCTCCTACAATGAGCAGTTCTTC,CASSFSGRAGALSYNEQFF
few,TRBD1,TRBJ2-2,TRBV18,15,TGTGCCAGCTCCACGGGACAGGGGACCACCGGGGAGCTGTTTTTT,CASSTGQGTTGELFF
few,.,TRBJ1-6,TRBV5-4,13,TGTGCCAGCGGCCGCATAGAGGATTCACCCCTCCACTTT,CASGRIEDSPLHF
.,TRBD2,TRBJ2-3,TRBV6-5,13,TGTGCCAGCAGTACTGGCGGGGGTCCCACGCAGTATTTT,CASSTGGGPTQYF
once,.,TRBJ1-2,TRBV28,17,TGTGCCAGCAGTTTATTTGGCGGGGCCAGGTCTAACTATGGCTACACCTTC,CASSLFGGARSNYGYTF
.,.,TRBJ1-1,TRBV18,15,TGTGCCAGCTCCCGGGACATCCAAAGTACCACTGAAGCTTTCTTT,CASSRDIQSTTEAFF
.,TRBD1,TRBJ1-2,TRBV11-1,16,TGTGCCAGCAGCTTAGCGTCGGGACAGCAAAACTATGGCTACACCTTC,CASSLASGQQNYGYTF
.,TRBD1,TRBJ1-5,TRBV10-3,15,TGTGCCACTGGGACAGGGGGCGAAAGTAATCAGCCCCAGCATTTT,CATGTGGESNQPQHF
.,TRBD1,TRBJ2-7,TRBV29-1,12,TGCAGCGTGGGGACAGAGATATACGAGCAGTACTTC,CSVGTEIYEQYF
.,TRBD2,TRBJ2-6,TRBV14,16,TGTGCCAGCCGCGGCGGGGGACCTCTTGGGGCCAACGTCCTGACTTTC,CASRGGGPLGANVLTF
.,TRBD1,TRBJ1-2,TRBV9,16,TGTGCCAGCAGCGCCTCCCCACAGGGGGCGGACCGAGGCTACACCTTC,CASSASPQGADRGYTF
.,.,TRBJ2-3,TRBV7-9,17,TGTGCCAGCAGCCAATTACCCCTCACCTCGTCCCCAGTTTTGCAGTATTTT,CASSQLPLTSSPVLQYF
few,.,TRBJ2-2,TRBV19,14,TGTGCCAGTAGCGGGAGAGCGAACACCGGGGAGCTGTTTTTT,CASSGRANTGELFF
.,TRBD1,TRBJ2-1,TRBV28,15,TGTGCCAGCAGTACATGGACAGGGAGGCGCAATGAGCAGTTCTTC,CASSTWTGRRNEQFF
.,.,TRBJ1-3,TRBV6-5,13,TGTGCCAGCAGTTTAGACTCTGGAAACACCATATATTTT,CASSLDSGNTIYF
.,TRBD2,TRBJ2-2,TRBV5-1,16,TGCGCCAGCATGAATATAGCGGGAGTTAGCACCGGGGAGCTGTTTTTT,CASMNIAGVSTGELFF
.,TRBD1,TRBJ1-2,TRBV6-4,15,TGTGCCAGCAGTGTCACACCGGGACAGAACTATGGCTACACCTTC,CASSVTPGQNYGYTF
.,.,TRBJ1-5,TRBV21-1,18,TGTGCCAGCAGCAAAAATTTTAGGGGCACTTATAGCAATCAGCCCCAGCATTTT,CASSKNFRGTYSNQPQHF
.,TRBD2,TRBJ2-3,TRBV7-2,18,TGTGCCAGCAGCTTAGCACTATGGACTAGCGGCCGCACAGATACGCAGTATTTT,CASSLALWTSGRTDTQYF